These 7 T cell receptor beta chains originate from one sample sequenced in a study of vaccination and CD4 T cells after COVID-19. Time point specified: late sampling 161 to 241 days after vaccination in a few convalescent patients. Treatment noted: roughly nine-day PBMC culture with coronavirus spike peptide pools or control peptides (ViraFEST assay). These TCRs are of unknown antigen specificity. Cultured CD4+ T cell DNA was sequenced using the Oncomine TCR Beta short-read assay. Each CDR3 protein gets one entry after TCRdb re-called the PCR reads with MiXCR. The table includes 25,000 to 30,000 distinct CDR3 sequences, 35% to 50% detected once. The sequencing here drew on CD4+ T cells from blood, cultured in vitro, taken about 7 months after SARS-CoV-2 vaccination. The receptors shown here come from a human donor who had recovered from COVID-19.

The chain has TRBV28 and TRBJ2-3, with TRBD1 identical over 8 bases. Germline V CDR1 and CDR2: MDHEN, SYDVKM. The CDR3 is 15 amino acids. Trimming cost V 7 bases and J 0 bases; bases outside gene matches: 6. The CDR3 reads CASTPGGRSTDTQYF. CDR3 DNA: TGTGCCAGCACCCCAGGGGGCCGTAGCACAGATACGCAGTATTTT.

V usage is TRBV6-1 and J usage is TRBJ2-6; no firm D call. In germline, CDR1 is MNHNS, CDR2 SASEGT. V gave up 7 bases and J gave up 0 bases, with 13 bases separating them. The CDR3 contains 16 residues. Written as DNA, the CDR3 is TGTGCCAGCATGTGGGGATTCAGCTCTGGGGCCAACGTCCTGACTTTC. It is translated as CASMWGFSSGANVLTF.

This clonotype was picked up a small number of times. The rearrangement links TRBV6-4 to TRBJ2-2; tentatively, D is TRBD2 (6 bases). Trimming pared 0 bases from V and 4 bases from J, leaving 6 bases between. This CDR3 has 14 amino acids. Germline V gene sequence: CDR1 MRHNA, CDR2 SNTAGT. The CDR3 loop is CASSDSTSTGELFF. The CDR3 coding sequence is TGTGCCAGCAGTGACTCGACTAGCACCGGGGAGCTGTTTTTT.

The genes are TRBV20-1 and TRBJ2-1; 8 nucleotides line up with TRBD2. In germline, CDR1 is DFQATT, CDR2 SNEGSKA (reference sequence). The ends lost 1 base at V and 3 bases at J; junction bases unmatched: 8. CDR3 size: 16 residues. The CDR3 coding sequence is TGCAGTGCTAGAGGGGAGTACGGGAGGGTCTACAATGAGCAGTTCTTC. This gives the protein CSARGEYGRVYNEQFF.

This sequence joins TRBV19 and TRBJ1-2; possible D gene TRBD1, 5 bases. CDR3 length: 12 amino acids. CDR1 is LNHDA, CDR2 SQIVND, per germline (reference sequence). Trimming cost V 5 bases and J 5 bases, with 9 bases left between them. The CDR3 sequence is CASSPGVYGYTF. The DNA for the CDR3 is TGTGCCAGTAGTCCGGGGGTGTATGGCTACACCTTC.

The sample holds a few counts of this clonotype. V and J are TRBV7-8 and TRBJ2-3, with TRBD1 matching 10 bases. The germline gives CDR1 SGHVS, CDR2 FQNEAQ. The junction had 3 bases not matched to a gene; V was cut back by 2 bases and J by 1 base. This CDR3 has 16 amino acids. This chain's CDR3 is CASSLTGTGGTDTQYF. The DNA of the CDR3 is TGTGCCAGCAGCTTAACCGGGACAGGGGGCACAGATACGCAGTATTTT.

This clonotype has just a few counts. The CDR3 is CASSRGGEQFF. In DNA form, the CDR3 reads TGTGCCAGCAGCCGAGGTGGGGAGCAGTTCTTC. This rearrangement joins TRBV11-3 to TRBJ2-1; D remains ambiguous. The CDR3 is made up of 11 amino acids. Trimming left V 5 bases short and J 10 bases short, with 9 bases between. Germline V lookup: CDR1 SGHNT, CDR2 YENEEA.